This T cell receptor (beta chain) was sequenced in a study of cytomegalovirus exposure and HLA in healthy donors. In the PCR, 60 Vbeta and 13 Jbeta primers were used. TCRdb's copy holds only in-frame clones and misses some; the assay was immunoSEQ multiplex PCR. This table holds roughly 150,000 clones, roughly 65% found once. V dropped 4 bases and J dropped 1 base, with 14 bases sitting between them. The germline V gene encodes CDR1 SGDLS and CDR2 YYNGEE. The CDR3 is 15 residues long. General study findings and limits: Clonal expansion was found to be greater in HLA-associated TCR beta chains than in equally common others in a later analysis. A later analysis reported that several of the most significant clusters appeared to be linked to common viral pathogens, among them Epstein-Barr virus. A previous analysis found most TCR beta V segments productive roughly 87% or roughly 30% of the time.

With respect to this clone: What it binds is unknown.

The source of this sequence is a man aged 18-30 years in good health and CMV-seropositive. The chain uses TRBV9 and TRBJ1-2; D unresolved. Sequencing was carried out using PBMCs. The CDR3 here is CASSPQNRFNYGYTF. The CDR3 DNA reads TGTGCCAGCAGCCCTCAGAATCGATTTAACTATGGCTACACCTTC.